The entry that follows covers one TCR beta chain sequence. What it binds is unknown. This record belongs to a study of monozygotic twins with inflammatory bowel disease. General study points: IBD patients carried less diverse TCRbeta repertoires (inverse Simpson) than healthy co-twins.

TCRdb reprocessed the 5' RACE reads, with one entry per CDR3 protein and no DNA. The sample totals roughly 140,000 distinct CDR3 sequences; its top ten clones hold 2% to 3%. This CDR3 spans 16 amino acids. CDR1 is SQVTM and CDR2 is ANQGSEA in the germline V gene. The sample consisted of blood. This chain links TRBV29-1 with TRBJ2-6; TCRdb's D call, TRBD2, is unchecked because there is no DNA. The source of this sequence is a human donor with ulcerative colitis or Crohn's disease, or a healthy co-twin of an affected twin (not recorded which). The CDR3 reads CSVMRVMGSGANVLTF.